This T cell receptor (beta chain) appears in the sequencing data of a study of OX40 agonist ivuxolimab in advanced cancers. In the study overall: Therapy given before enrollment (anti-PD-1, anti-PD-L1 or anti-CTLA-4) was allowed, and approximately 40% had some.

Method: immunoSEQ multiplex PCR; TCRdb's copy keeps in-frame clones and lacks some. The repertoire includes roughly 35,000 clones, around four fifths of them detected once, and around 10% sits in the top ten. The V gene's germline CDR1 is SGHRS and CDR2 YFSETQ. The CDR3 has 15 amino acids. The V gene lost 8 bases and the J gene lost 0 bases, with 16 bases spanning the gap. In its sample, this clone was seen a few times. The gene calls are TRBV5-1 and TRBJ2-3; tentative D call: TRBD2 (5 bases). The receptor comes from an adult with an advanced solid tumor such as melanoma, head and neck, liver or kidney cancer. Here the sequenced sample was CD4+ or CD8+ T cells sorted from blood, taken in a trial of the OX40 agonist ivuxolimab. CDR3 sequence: CASLDGLTSTDTQYF. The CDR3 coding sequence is TGCGCCAGTCTGGACGGACTCACTAGCACAGATACGCAGTATTTT.